The 15 T cell receptor beta chains in this list originate from one sample, sequenced in a study of blood T cell repertoires in COVID-19. The method was immunoSEQ multiplex PCR; TCRdb's version includes in-frame clones alone and lacks a portion of them. The sample gives about 300,000 clones, around 87% of which show up once; 1% to 1.5% is in the top ten. The sample consisted of peripheral blood. The receptors derive from a man in his 70s with acute or convalescent COVID-19.

The V call is TRBV6-5, the J call TRBJ2-7, with D perhaps TRBD1 (5 bases). Germline V CDR1 and CDR2: MNHEY, SVGAGI. V lost 2 bases and J 3 bases, leaving 11 bases between the germline ends. This CDR3 comprises 14 residues. The CDR3, as DNA: TGTGCCAGCAGTTACCTCGACAGTGTCTACGAGCAGTACTTC. Residues: CASSYLDSVYEQYF.

In regard to this clone: Different DNA sequences within this sample yield the same CDR3. V usage is TRBV24-1 and J usage is TRBJ2-2, with 11 bases aligning to TRBD2. CDR1 KGHDR and CDR2 SFDVKD come from the germline V gene. The ends lost 3 bases at V and 4 bases at J; junction bases unmatched: 3. This CDR3 has 16 amino acids. CDR3 coding DNA: TGTGCCACCAGTGATCCCGGACTAGCGGGCACCGGGGAGCTGTTTTTT. It codes for CATSDPGLAGTGELFF.

This chain links TRBV29-1 with TRBJ2-1; 7 positions agree with TRBD2. The J segment lost 4 bases and the V segment lost 3 bases, leaving 9 bases of the junction unmatched. CDR1 and CDR2 (germline): SQVTM, ANQGSEA. This CDR3 contains 15 residues. CDR3 in amino acids: CSVESPSGAYNEQFF. The DNA for the CDR3 is TGCAGCGTTGAGTCGCCTAGCGGAGCTTACAATGAGCAGTTCTTC.

This sequence joins TRBV3-1 (or the pseudogene TRBV3-2) and TRBJ1-2, with D maybe TRBD1 (5 bases). Trimming stripped 0 bases from V and 1 base from J, with 12 bases between. There are 16 residues in the CDR3. CDR1 is LGHDT, CDR2 YNNKEL, per germline (reference sequence). CDR3 coding DNA: TGTGCCAGCAGCCAAGATCTAAGACAGATTAACTATGGCTACACCTTC. As protein: CASSQDLRQINYGYTF.

V and J are TRBV19 and TRBJ2-1, with 12 nucleotides matching TRBD2. The CDR3 totals 16 residues. With 7 bases clipped from V and 3 bases from J, the junction kept 7 bases outside the gene matches. CDR1 LNHDA and CDR2 SQIVND come from the germline V gene (reference sequence). For the CDR3, the DNA is TGTGCCAGTACCCCGACTAGCGGGAGTGTCTACAATGAGCAGTTCTTC. Amino acids: CASTPTSGSVYNEQFF. Drawing the rest from reference TRBV19 and TRBJ2-1, the complete variable domain is DGGITQSPKYLFRKEGQNVTLSCEQNLNHDAMYWYRQDPGQGLRLIYYSQIVNDFQKGDIAEGYSVSREKKESFPLTVTSAQKNPTAFYLCASTPTSGSVYNEQFFGPGTRLTVL.

J is TRBJ1-1 and V is TRBV5-1; D is unclear. The germline V gene encodes CDR1 SGHRS and CDR2 YFSETQ. The CDR3 sequence is 14 residues long. Deletions cut 4 bases from V and 1 base from J, with 11 bases between. The DNA for the CDR3 is TGCGCCAGCAGCCGGGAGGACCGGAACACTGAAGCTTTCTTT. This sequence encodes CASSREDRNTEAFF. Complete variable domain (other parts from reference TRBV5-1 and TRBJ1-1): KAGVTQTPRYLIKTRGQQVTLSCSPISGHRSVSWYQQTPGQGLQFLFEYFSETQRNKGNFPGRFSGRQFSNSRSEMNVSTLELGDSALYLCASSREDRNTEAFFGQGTRLTVV.

The CDR3 loop reads CASSSVGASKTQYF. The DNA for the CDR3 is TGTGCCAGCAGCTCGGTTGGGGCGTCCAAGACCCAGTACTTC. This sequence joins TRBV7-2 and TRBJ2-5; tentatively, D is TRBD1 (5 bases). This CDR3 has 14 residues. With 4 bases removed from V and 6 bases from J, the gap between germline ends came to 15 bases. Germline V lookup: CDR1 SGHTA, CDR2 FQGNSA.

The rearrangement joins TRBV4-3 to TRBJ2-1; the D gene is possibly TRBD1 (6 bases). CDR1 and CDR2 from the germline V gene are LGHNA and YSLEER. This CDR3 has 13 residues. V was clipped by 3 bases and J by 9 bases, with 12 bases between them. The CDR3 DNA reads TGCGCCAGCAGCCACTTACAGGGTTCTGAGCAGTTCTTC. It yields the protein CASSHLQGSEQFF.

The J gene is TRBJ2-2, the V gene TRBV5-1; D might be TRBD2 (5 bases). Trimming cost V 0 bases and J 4 bases, with 13 bases left between them. CDR1 and CDR2 from the germline V gene are SGHRS and YFSETQ. This CDR3 is 16 amino acids long. The CDR3 is CASSLGAVGSTGELFF. The CDR3 coding sequence is TGCGCCAGCAGCTTGGGGGCAGTTGGGAGCACCGGGGAGCTGTTTTTT.

The J gene is TRBJ1-1, the V gene TRBV10-3; D is perhaps TRBD1 (5 bases). Trimming left V 9 bases short and J 3 bases short, with 11 bases between. CDR3 size: 12 residues. Germline V CDR1 and CDR2: ENHRY, SYGVKD. CDR3 protein: CAIGEVYTEAFF. The CDR3 nucleotides are TGTGCCATAGGGGAGGTTTACACTGAAGCTTTCTTT.

The V call is TRBV5-4, the J call TRBJ2-7; a possible D gene is TRBD2 (6 bases). The V gene's germline CDR1 is SGHNT and CDR2 YYREEE (reference sequence). Trimming pared 2 bases from V and 0 bases from J, leaving 12 bases between. This CDR3 comprises 15 residues. The CDR3 region has the DNA TGTGCCAGCAGCTTTAATAGCGGAGCCTCCTACGAGCAGTACTTC. Protein: CASSFNSGASYEQYF.

The chain recombines TRBV19 with TRBJ2-6, with TRBD2 as a possible D gene (5 bases). The germline V gene has CDR1 LNHDA and CDR2 SQIVND (reference sequence). Trimming left V 2 bases short and J 2 bases short, with 7 bases between. The CDR3 runs 15 residues. The chain's CDR3 is CASSIPGAGANVLTF. CDR3 nucleotide sequence: TGTGCCAGTAGTATACCCGGGGCTGGGGCCAACGTCCTGACTTTC.

The chain is built from TRBV14 and TRBJ1-4; D gene unclear. Trimming took 1 base from V and 10 from J, leaving 10 bases between them. Germline CDR1 reads SGHDN; CDR2 reads FVKESK. There are 13 residues in the CDR3. The CDR3 DNA sequence: TGTGCCAGCAGCCAAGTAATCGGGGTAAAACTGTTTTTT. This encodes CASSQVIGVKLFF.

This clone has just a few counts. The J gene is TRBJ1-5, the V gene TRBV14, with 10 bases lining up with TRBD1. V lost 6 bases, J lost 6 bases, and 11 bases stayed unmatched. Per the germline V gene, CDR1 is SGHDN and CDR2 is FVKESK. This CDR3 comprises 16 residues. The CDR3 protein is CASRNAGTGEIQPQHF. The CDR3 nucleotides read TGTGCCAGCAGAAACGCCGGGACAGGGGAGATTCAGCCCCAGCATTTT.

The chain employs TRBV24-1 and TRBJ2-7; 8 nucleotides line up with TRBD1. Germline values: CDR1 KGHDR, CDR2 SFDVKD. The CDR3 extends over 13 amino acids. V gave up 9 bases and J gave up 4 bases; unmatched junction bases: 7. The CDR3 here is CATYPGQEYEQYF. CDR3 DNA: TGTGCCACCTATCCGGGACAGGAATACGAGCAGTACTTC.